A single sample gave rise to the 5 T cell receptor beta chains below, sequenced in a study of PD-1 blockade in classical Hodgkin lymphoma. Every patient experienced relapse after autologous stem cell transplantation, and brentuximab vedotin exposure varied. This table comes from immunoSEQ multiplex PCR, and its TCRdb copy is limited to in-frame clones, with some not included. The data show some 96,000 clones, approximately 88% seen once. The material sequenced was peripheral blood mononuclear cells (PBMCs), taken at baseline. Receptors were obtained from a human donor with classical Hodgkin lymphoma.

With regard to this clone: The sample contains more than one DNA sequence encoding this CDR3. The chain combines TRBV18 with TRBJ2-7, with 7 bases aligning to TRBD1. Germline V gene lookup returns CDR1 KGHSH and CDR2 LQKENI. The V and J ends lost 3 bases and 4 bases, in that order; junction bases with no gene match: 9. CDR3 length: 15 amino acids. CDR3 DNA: TGTGCCAGCTCACCCCAAAACAGGGGTTCATACGAGCAGTACTTC. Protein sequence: CASSPQNRGSYEQYF.

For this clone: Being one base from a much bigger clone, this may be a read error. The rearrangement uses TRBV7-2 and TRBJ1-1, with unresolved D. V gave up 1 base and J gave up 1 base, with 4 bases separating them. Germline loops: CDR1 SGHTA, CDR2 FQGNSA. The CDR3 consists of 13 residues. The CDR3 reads CASSLVRNTEAFF. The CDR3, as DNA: TGTGCCAGCAGCTTAGTCCGGAACACTGAAGCTTTCTTT.

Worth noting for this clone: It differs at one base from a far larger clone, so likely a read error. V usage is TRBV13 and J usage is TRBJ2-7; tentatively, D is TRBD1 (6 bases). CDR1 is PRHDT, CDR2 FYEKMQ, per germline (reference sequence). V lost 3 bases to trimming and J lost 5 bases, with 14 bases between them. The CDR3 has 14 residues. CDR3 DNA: TGTGCCAGCAGCTTCTCAGGGGCTGGGAACGAGCAGTACTTC. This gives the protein CASSFSGAGNEQYF.

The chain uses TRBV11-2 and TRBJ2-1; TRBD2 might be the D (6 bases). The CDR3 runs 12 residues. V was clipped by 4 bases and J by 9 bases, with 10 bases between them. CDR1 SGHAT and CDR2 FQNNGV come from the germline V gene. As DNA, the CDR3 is TGTGCCAGCAGCTGGGGGGTCGGTGAGCAGTTCTTC. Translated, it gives CASSWGVGEQFF.

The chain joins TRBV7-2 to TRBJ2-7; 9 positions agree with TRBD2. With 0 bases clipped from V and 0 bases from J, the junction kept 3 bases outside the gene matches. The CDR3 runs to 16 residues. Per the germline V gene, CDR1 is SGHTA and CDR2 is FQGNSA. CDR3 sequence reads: CASSLALAGSSYEQYF. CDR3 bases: TGTGCCAGCAGCTTAGCGCTAGCGGGGAGCTCCTACGAGCAGTACTTC.